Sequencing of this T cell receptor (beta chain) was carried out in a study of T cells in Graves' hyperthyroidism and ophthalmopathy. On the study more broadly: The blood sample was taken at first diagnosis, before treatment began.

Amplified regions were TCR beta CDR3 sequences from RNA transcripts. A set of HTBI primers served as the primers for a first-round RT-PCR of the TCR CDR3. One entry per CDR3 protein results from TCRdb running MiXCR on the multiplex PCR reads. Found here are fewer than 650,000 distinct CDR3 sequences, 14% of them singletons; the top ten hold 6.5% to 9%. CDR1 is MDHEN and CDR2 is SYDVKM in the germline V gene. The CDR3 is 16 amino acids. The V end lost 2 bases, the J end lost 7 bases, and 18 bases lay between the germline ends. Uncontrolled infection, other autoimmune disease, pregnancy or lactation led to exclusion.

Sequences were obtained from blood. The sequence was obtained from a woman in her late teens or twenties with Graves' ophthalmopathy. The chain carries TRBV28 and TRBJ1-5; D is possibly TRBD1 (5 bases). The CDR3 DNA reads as TGTGCCAGCAGTTTAAGTCGGTGGGGCGCGAGGCAGCCCCAGCATTTT. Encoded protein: CASSLSRWGARQPQHF.